This record concerns one TCR beta chain sequence. This record belongs to a study of regulatory T cells in long-lasting Graves disease. Building of the TCR beta libraries involved iRepertoire HTBI primers and Arm-PCR of CDR3 regions. TCRdb processed the multiplex PCR reads anew with MiXCR; each CDR3 protein has one entry. The sample holds roughly 500,000 distinct CDR3 sequences, around 21% seen once. Time point described: persistent/refractory GD, antithyroid drugs over 5 years with positive TRAb. PBMC RNA served as the TCR library source. CDR3 length: 15 residues. The V segment lost 2 bases and the J segment 2 bases; nucleotides outside the gene matches: 6. From germline, CDR1 is LNHDA and CDR2 SQIVND (reference sequence).

This sequence originates from a female donor with Graves disease. The rearrangement uses TRBV19 and TRBJ2-7; 7 bases fit TRBD1. The starting material was peripheral blood mononuclear cells (PBMCs), obtained when the disease was refractory, from a patient treated with antithyroid drugs. DNA of the CDR3: TGTGCCAGTAGTATACTCACAGGGGCGGCCTACGAGCAGTACTTC. Its translation: CASSILTGAAYEQYF.